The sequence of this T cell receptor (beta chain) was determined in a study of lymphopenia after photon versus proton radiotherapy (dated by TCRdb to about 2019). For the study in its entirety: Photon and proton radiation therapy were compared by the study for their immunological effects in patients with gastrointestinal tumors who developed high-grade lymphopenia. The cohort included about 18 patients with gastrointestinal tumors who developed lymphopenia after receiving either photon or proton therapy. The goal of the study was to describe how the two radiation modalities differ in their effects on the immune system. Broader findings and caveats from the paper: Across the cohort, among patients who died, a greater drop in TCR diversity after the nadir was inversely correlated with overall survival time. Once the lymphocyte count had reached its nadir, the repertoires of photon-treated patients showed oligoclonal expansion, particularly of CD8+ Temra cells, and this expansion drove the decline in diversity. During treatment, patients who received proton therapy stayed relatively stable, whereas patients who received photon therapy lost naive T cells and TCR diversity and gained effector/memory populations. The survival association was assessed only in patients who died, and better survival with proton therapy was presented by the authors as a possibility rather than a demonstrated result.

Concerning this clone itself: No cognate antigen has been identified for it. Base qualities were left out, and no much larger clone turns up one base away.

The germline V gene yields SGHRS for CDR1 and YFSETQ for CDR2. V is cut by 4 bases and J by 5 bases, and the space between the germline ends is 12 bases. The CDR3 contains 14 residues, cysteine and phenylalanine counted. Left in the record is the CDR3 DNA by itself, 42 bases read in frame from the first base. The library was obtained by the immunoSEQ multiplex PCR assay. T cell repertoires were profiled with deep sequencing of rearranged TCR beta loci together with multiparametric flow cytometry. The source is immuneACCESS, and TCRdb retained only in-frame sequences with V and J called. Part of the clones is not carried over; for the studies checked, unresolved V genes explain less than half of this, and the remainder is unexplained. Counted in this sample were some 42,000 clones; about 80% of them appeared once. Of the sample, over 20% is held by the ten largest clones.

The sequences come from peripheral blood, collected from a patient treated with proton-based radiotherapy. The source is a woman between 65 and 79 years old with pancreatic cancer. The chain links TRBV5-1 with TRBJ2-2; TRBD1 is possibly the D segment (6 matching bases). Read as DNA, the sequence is TGCGCCAGCAGCACCGGGACATATACCGGGGAGCTGTTTTTT. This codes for CASSTGTYTGELFF.